These 9 T cell receptor beta chains were all obtained from the same sample, sequenced in a study of shared clonotypes between healthy human individuals. CD45RO-negative CD8 cells positively selected for CCR7 made up the naive population, which excluded terminally differentiated effector memory CD45RA+ cells. The assay was immunoSEQ multiplex PCR, and TCRdb's table has in-frame clones only and misses some. This table has around 1.9 million clones, approximately 92% appearing once. Sample: naive CD8+ T cells from PBMCs. The receptors were gathered from a man between 18 and 35 years old in good health. Some clones in this sample may be carry-over from other donors' samples.

J is TRBJ1-5 and V is TRBV21-1. TRBV21-1 is a pseudogene. The CDR3 covers 17 residues. CDR3 DNA: TGTGCCAGCAGCAAAGTAGATGCTCCTACTAGCAATCAGCCCCAGCATTTT. Encoded protein: CASSKVDAPTSNQPQHF.

V gene TRBV28 combines with J gene TRBJ2-7; perhaps TRBD2 as D (5 bases). The CDR3 is 16 amino acids. V gave up 7 bases and J gave up 0 bases, with 19 bases separating them. Germline CDR1 reads MDHEN; CDR2 reads SYDVKM. The CDR3 nucleotides are TGTGCCAGCACTTCGTCTTGGCGGGCGAGCTCCTACGAGCAGTACTTC. This gives the protein CASTSSWRASSYEQYF.

In regard to this clone: This same CDR3 is encoded by further DNA sequences in the sample. The gene calls are TRBV7-2 and TRBJ1-2; no firm D call. V dropped 5 bases and J dropped 6 bases, with 10 bases sitting between them. Germline loops: CDR1 SGHTA, CDR2 FQGNSA. The CDR3 is 12 residues long. Here the CDR3 DNA reads TGTGCCAGCAGCCTAGGACGGGATGGCTACACCTTC. The encoded protein is CASSLGRDGYTF.

This rearrangement joins TRBV10-3 to TRBJ1-2; D gene ambiguous. CDR1 and CDR2 (germline): ENHRY, SYGVKD. Trimming took 2 bases from V and 1 from J, leaving 8 bases between them. The CDR3 loop spans 14 amino acids. The CDR3 here is CAISETRVNYGYTF. The CDR3 DNA sequence: TGTGCCATCAGTGAGACCAGAGTTAACTATGGCTACACCTTC.

The rearrangement joins TRBV7-2 to TRBJ2-7; TRBD1 aligns across 7 bases. Germline CDR1 SGHTA, CDR2 FQGNSA. The J segment lost 5 bases and the V segment lost 3 bases, leaving 10 bases of the junction unmatched. This CDR3 has 15 amino acids. The CDR3 coding sequence is TGTGCCAGCAGCTTTTACAGGGGCCTGTGGGACGAGCAGTACTTC. Residues: CASSFYRGLWDEQYF.

This chain connects TRBV5-1 to TRBJ2-3; 7 bases fit TRBD2. This CDR3 spans 16 amino acids. The V and J ends lost 1 base and 2 bases, in that order; junction bases with no gene match: 7. Germline CDR1 is SGHRS and CDR2 is YFSETQ. The CDR3 sequence: CASSLTVGGDTDTQYF. The CDR3 DNA is TGCGCCAGCAGCTTGACTGTGGGAGGGGACACAGATACGCAGTATTTT.

The V gene is TRBV14, the J gene TRBJ2-7; the D gene is possibly TRBD1 (6 bases). From germline, CDR1 is SGHDN and CDR2 FVKESK. Trimming pared 0 bases from V and 1 base from J, leaving 13 bases between. The CDR3 length is 16 residues. The CDR3 bases are TGTGCCAGCAGCCAAGATACAGGGCAACGATCCTACGAGCAGTACTTC. Protein sequence: CASSQDTGQRSYEQYF.

Only one count was recorded for this clone. The sample contains more than one DNA sequence encoding this CDR3. The genes are TRBV9 and TRBJ2-7, with D possibly called TRBD1 or TRBD2 (5 bases each). CDR1 is SGDLS, CDR2 YYNGEE, per germline. This CDR3 spans 15 amino acids. With 0 bases removed from V and 1 base from J, the gap between germline ends came to 11 bases. Here the CDR3 DNA reads TGTGCCAGCAGCGTAGGAGGGGATAATTCCTACGAGCAGTACTTC. Protein: CASSVGGDNSYEQYF.

The rearrangement uses TRBV30 and TRBJ1-2; TRBD1 might be the D (5 bases). In germline, CDR1 is GTSNPN, CDR2 SVGIG (reference sequence). V dropped 4 bases and J dropped 8 bases, with 17 bases sitting between them. CDR3 length: 13 amino acids. CDR3 sequence reads: CAWTRGGAEGYTF. For the CDR3, the DNA is TGTGCCTGGACTAGGGGAGGGGCAGAGGGCTACACCTTC.